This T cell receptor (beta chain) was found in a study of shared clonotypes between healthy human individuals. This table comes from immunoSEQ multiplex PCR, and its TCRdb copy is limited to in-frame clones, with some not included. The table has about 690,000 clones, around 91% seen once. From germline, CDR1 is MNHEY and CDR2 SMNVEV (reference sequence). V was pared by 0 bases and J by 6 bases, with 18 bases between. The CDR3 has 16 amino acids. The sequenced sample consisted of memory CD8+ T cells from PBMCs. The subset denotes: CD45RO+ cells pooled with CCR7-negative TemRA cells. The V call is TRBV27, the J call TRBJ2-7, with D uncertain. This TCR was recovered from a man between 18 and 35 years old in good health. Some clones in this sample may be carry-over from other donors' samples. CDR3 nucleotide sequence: TGTGCCAGCAGTTTATCGACAAAACAAGCGATTCTCGAGCAGTACTTC. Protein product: CASSLSTKQAILEQYF.